This TCR beta chain was sequenced for a study of shared clonotypes between healthy human individuals. Genomic DNA from each subset was divided evenly over several immunoSEQ plates. Generated by immunoSEQ multiplex PCR, the TCRdb table keeps only in-frame clones and is missing some. This sample has fewer than 400,000 clones, with over 65% found just once. This clone was counted at least ten times. Its target is unknown. Study-level points and caveats: Sampling was confined to blood; repertoires within tissues likely differ. Genetic and exposure-history diversity was limited by the small donor number.

CDR1 GTSNPN and CDR2 SVGIG come from the germline V gene (reference sequence). V was clipped by 6 bases and J by 0 bases, with 18 bases between them. This CDR3 is built from 15 residues. The source is a man aged 25-45 years in good health. The chain is built from TRBV30 and TRBJ2-7, with D tentatively TRBD2 (6 bases). The source material was memory CD4+ T cells sorted from blood. Subset given: CD45RA-negative fraction. CDR3 sequence (DNA): TGTGCCTGCCCAAAGCAGGGAGGCTTCTCCTACGAGCAGTACTTC. This translates into CACPKQGGFSYEQYF.